Here is one T cell receptor beta chain with its context. The data derive from a study of T cells of healthy individuals. TCRdb ran MiXCR on the 5' RACE reads and lists one entry per CDR3 protein. The repertoire includes approximately 100,000 distinct CDR3 sequences, 15% to 20% of them detected once, and over 5% sits in the top ten. The germline V gene encodes CDR1 DFQATT and CDR2 SNEGSKA (reference sequence). V lost 6 bases to trimming and J lost 4 bases, with 16 bases between them. CDR3 size: 13 residues. This chain joins TRBV20-1 and TRBJ2-7; TRBD1 is a possible D gene (6 bases). The origin of this receptor is a human donor in good health. CDR3 sequence (DNA): TGCAGTGCCATGGACAGTTCTGGGTACGAGCAGTACTTC. Encoded protein: CSAMDSSGYEQYF.